This T cell receptor (beta chain) was sequenced for a study of cytomegalovirus exposure and HLA in healthy donors. Study-level background: Falling in the Caucasian-associated ancestry cluster were roughly 80% of 398 genotyped donors. General study points: A later analysis found that most CMV-associated TCR beta chains appeared HLA-restricted. A later analysis linked more than 15,000 TCR beta sequences to HLA alleles at 0.05 false discovery rate.

A word on this clone: No antigen is known for it.

Germline CDR1 is MNHEY and CDR2 is SVGAGI. V shed 2 bases, J shed 0 bases, and the junction held 4 bases outside the gene matches. The CDR3 totals 16 residues. This PCR relied on a set of 60 Vbeta primers and 13 Jbeta primers. Data came from immunoSEQ multiplex PCR; TCRdb stores just in-frame clones and leaves some out. Of some 78,000 clones listed, roughly 72% are singletons. These donors, healthy bone marrow donors, were studied. Material: PBMCs. The chain couples TRBV6-5 to TRBJ1-2, with 9 bases aligning to TRBD1. The clonotype originates from a man between 35 and 55 years old in good health and CMV-seropositive. For the CDR3, the DNA is TGTGCCAGCAGTTACGGGACAGGGCCTTCTAACTATGGCTACACCTTC. This translates into CASSYGTGPSNYGYTF.